The table lists the clone carrying this T cell receptor (beta chain) with a few counts. Its specificity is not known. This specimen comes from a study of T cell responses to AZD1222 COVID-19 vaccine. Overall study findings and caveats: In a largely white British group with more females than males, clonal diversity was possibly underestimated. CD4 TCRs associated with vaccination spanned spike, dominating at 160-218 and 743-854. At baseline, just five or six AZD1222 recipients tested seropositive.

The CDR3 sequence is 13 residues long. The V end was cut by 5 bases, the J end by 5 bases, with 12 bases between. Germline V lookup: CDR1 SGHVS, CDR2 FNYEAQ. Here immunoSEQ multiplex PCR was the method, and the copy in TCRdb shows in-frame clones only, minus some. Here the sample spans just over 80,000 clones, just under 90% being singletons. V usage is TRBV7-6 and J usage is TRBJ1-1; D ambiguous. This clonotype was sampled from an adult in good health. The specimen comprised peripheral blood, sampled on day 0 of AZD1222 vaccination. CDR3 region: CASSAGRRTEAFF. The DNA of the CDR3 is TGTGCCAGCAGCGCCGGTAGGCGGACTGAAGCTTTCTTT.